This T cell receptor (beta chain) was observed in a study of OX40 agonist ivuxolimab in advanced cancers. Across the study: All patients had ivuxolimab intravenously every 2 weeks at 0.01 to 10 mg/kg.

As to this clone: Compared with germline, one end of the junction differs, possibly owing to a read error.

Assay used: immunoSEQ multiplex PCR; TCRdb lists only in-frame clones, some missing. Of about 79,000 clones listed, approximately 91% are singletons. The CDR3 is 14 residues long. Germline V gives CDR1 SSHAT, CDR2 FNYEAQ (reference sequence). The starting material was CD4+ or CD8+ T cells sorted from blood, obtained in a trial of the OX40 agonist ivuxolimab. This clonotype was obtained from an adult with an advanced solid tumor such as melanoma, head and neck, liver or kidney cancer. This chain connects TRBV7-7 to TRBJ2-7; the match to TRBD1 covers 8 bases. This CDR3 reads CASSQGQGSYEQYF. The CDR3 DNA follows: TGTGCTAGCAGCCAAGGACAGGGCTCCTACGAGCAGTACTTC.